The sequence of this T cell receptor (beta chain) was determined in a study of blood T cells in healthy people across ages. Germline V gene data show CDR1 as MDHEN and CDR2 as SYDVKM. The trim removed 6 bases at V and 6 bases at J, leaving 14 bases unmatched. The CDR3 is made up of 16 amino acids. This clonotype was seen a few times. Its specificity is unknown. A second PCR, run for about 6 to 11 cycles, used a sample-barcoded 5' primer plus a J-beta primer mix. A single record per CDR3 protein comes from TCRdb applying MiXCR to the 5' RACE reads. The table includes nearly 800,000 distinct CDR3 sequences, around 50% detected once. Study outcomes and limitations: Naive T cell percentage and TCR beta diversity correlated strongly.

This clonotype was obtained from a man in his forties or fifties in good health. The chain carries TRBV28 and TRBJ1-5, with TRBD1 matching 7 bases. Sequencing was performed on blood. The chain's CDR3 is CASSPPMTGPGQPQHF. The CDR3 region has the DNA TGTGCCAGCAGCCCCCCCATGACAGGGCCCGGTCAGCCCCAGCATTTT.